This TCR beta chain was found in a study of response to subunit inactivated influenza vaccine. To note about this clonotype: Its antigen is not identified.

Per germline, CDR1 SGHRS and CDR2 YFSETQ. With V trimmed by 5 bases and J by 3 bases, 2 bases remained unmatched. The CDR3 consists of 13 residues. One entry per CDR3 protein, called by TCRdb with MiXCR from the RT-PCR reads. The profile covers roughly 170,000 distinct CDR3 sequences, with about 10% appearing a single time and approximately 10% taken by the ten largest. Study-level findings and limits: Researchers suggested that each seasonal influenza vaccination recruits few new T cells.

Specimen: non-naive T cells sorted from PBMCs, collected on the day of vaccination. V and J are TRBV5-1 and TRBJ1-5; 7 bases line up with TRBD1. This receptor was taken from a man aged 45-65 years who received an inactivated influenza vaccine. CDR3 coding DNA: TGCGCCAGCAGAACAGGGGACAATCAGCCCCAGCATTTT. It is translated as CASRTGDNQPQHF. The full variable domain, rest sourced from reference TRBV5-1 and TRBJ1-5, is KAGVTQTPRYLIKTRGQQVTLSCSPISGHRSVSWYQQTPGQGLQFLFEYFSETQRNKGNFPGRFSGRQFSNSRSEMNVSTLELGDSALYLCASRTGDNQPQHFGDGTRLSIL.